The clone carrying this T cell receptor (beta chain) has only a few counts. Antigen: not known. Stem cell-like memory, regulatory, central memory and naive CD4+ cells were sorted via CD45RO/CCR7/CD25/CD127/CD95/CD27. Germline V lookup: CDR1 SGHRS, CDR2 YFSETQ. This CDR3 is built from 16 residues. Between the trimmed V and J ends, which lost 0 bases and 4 bases, there was a span of 14 bases. These data come from a study of beta chain features in type 1 diabetes. Study as a whole: All samples together contributed about 100,000,000 sorted cells for examination. Study-wide results and caveats: Moderately but significantly shorter TCRB CDR3s were found in Type 1 diabetes patients in all four CD4+ subsets. Researchers reported that naive, central memory and Treg TCRB repertoires appeared more similar in patients than in healthy donors.

Isolated RNA was reverse transcribed in full, so expressed TCRB transcripts were sequenced. The data were produced by immunoSEQ multiplex PCR, yet TCRdb's version contains in-frame clones alone and is incomplete. The table records 850,000 to 900,000 clones, around a sixth of them present only once. The rearrangement joins TRBV5-1 to TRBJ2-1; D perhaps matches TRBD1 (6 bases). The sample consisted of naive CD4+ T cells from blood. The clonotype comes from a woman aged 18-35 years in good health. The CDR3 coding sequence is TGCGCCAGCAGCTTGGATGGGACAAGGGGTTACAATGAGCAGTTCTTC. It is translated as CASSLDGTRGYNEQFF.